This T cell receptor beta chain was captured by sequencing in a study of low-dose radiotherapy and immunotherapy resistance in tumors (dated by TCRdb to between 2022 and 2023). A note on the overall study: In Cohort 1, each fraction delivered 0.5 Gy every 2 weeks, and the prescribed total PTV dose was 6.5 Gy. Patients were given nivolumab as a 240 mg flat dose every two weeks and ipilimumab at 1 mg/kg every six weeks, with both drugs delivered intravenously. Every two weeks, patients got intravenous cyclophosphamide at 200 mg/m2, given one day ahead of each radiation and immunotherapy administration. Eight patients were included in the translational analysis: three from the first dose cohort and the first five from the second dose cohort. Aspirin 300 mg was taken orally once daily by patients for four cycles, starting on cycle 1 day 1. The trial did not randomize participants into treatment groups. In Cohort 2, 1 Gy per fraction was delivered every two weeks, for a total of 13 Gy over 26 weeks.

This clonotype has a count of ten or more. What this receptor recognizes is not known. No base quality information exists; no much larger clone differs at one position. The time point label here, explained by the study, means: before trial treatment. The donors came from RACIN, which was a single-arm phase I dose-escalation trial that paired nivolumab and ipilimumab with aspirin, low-dose cyclophosphamide and low-dose radiotherapy. To be eligible, a patient needed to have an advanced solid tumor that was TIL-negative. The germline V gene encodes CDR1 SGHVS and CDR2 FQNEAQ. Deletion took 5 bases off V and 7 bases off J, with a span of 15 bases between the germline ends. From the cysteine through the phenylalanine, the CDR3 covers 14 amino acids. The retained sequence is limited to the CDR3, 42 bases, with the frame set at the first base. Sequencer: Illumina HiSeq 2500. To make first-strand cDNA, Superscript III was used along with a set of TRAV- and TRBV-specific primers so that both the TCRalpha and TCRbeta chains were covered. An approximately 19-cycle PCR with Phusion amplified the TCRs, pairing a constant-region primer with the adapter that was attached to the V primers. The isolated mRNA was amplified using the MessageAmp II aRNA Amplification Kit, with in vitro transcription performed for around 16 hours at 37 degrees C. mRNA for TCR sequencing was isolated with the Dynabeads mRNA DIRECT Purification Kit. Indexed Illumina adapters were added in a second Phusion PCR of 25 cycles, after which AMPure XP beads were used to purify the products. In the source study's methods: Using custom Perl scripts, TCR sequences that encoded the same protein were pooled, out-of-frame sequences were dropped, and the abundance of each clonotype was calculated. Any TCR sequence supported by only a single read was excluded from analysis. Repertoire metrics included Shannon entropy, Gini index, clonality, richness, and frequency of TCRs shared between repertoires. TCRdb redid the processing of the public reads, applying fastp at Q25 and MiXCR, and retained in-frame beta chains. Each CDR3 protein appears once, grouped with its most common genes and DNA. TCRdb, not the original authors, processed these V and J calls. The sample contains tens of thousands of distinct CDR3 sequences, roughly a sixth of them found a single time. Over 2.5% of the sample belongs to the ten largest clones.

The clonotype originates from a male donor with prostate cancer. This receptor chain uses TRBV7-8 and TRBJ2-1; no confident D gene assignment can be made. The specimen comprised PBMCs, sampled before treatment. The DNA sequence follows: TGTGCCAGCAGCGGCTTTTCGGCCGGGAATGAGCAGTTCTTC. This codes for CASSGFSAGNEQFF.